This passage covers 18 T cell receptor beta chains from one sample sequenced in a study of control samples from healthy donors and cancer patients. TCRdb keeps only in-frame clones here, not all; method: immunoSEQ multiplex PCR. The data contain about 85,000 clones, roughly nine tenths of them seen just once; the ten biggest clones take up 7.5% to 8%. Sequenced input: blood. The receptor source for this set is a woman aged 55-75 years in good health.

V usage is TRBV19 and J usage is TRBJ2-7; 7 bases match TRBD1. With V trimmed by 5 bases and J by 7 bases, 11 bases remained unmatched. Germline V gene sequence: CDR1 LNHDA, CDR2 SQIVND (reference sequence). CDR3 length: 14 residues. CDR3 coding DNA: TGTGCCAGTAGTCCTCGACAGGGCGCTGCGGAGCAGTACTTC. Protein product: CASSPRQGAAEQYF. The full variable domain, with the rest looked up from reference TRBV19 and TRBJ2-7, is DGGITQSPKYLFRKEGQNVTLSCEQNLNHDAMYWYRQDPGQGLRLIYYSQIVNDFQKGDIAEGYSVSREKKESFPLTVTSAQKNPTAFYLCASSPRQGAAEQYFGPGTRLTVT.

CDR3: CASSLSPLRAGATYNEQFF. CDR3 nucleotides: TGTGCCAGCAGCTTATCCCCCCTCCGGGCCGGTGCGACCTACAATGAGCAGTTCTTC. This chain uses TRBV13 with TRBJ2-1; no firm D call. Germline CDR1 is PRHDT and CDR2 is FYEKMQ (reference sequence). The CDR3 is made up of 19 amino acids. Trimming shortened V by 2 bases and J by 2 bases, and 22 bases separated the two germline ends.

The rearrangement links TRBV5-1 to TRBJ2-3; TRBD1 might be the D (5 bases). Germline CDR1 and CDR2: SGHRS and YFSETQ. V was shortened by 3 bases and J by 6 bases, with 11 bases between the two germline ends. CDR3 length equals 13 residues. The CDR3 DNA follows: TGCGCCAGCAGCTCCAACGCAGGGGATACGCAGTATTTT. It specifies CASSSNAGDTQYF.

The chain couples TRBV10-3 to TRBJ2-7, with D perhaps TRBD1 (6 bases). Germline-derived CDR1 and CDR2 are ENHRY and SYGVKD. The CDR3 is made up of 16 amino acids. Trimming took off 3 bases at V and 4 bases at J, with 19 bases between the two ends. This CDR3 is CAISDLGSGVVYEQYF. In DNA form, the CDR3 reads TGTGCCATCAGTGACCTGGGGTCAGGGGTAGTTTACGAGCAGTACTTC.

This clone was seen a single time. The rearrangement joins TRBV6-1 to TRBJ1-5; D might be TRBD1 (5 bases). The CDR3 is 14 amino acids. The germline V and J ends were trimmed by 2 bases and 1 base, with 6 bases remaining between them. Germline CDR1 MNHNS, CDR2 SASEGT. CDR3 in DNA: TGTGCCAGCAGTGAACGGGGGAGCAATCAGCCCCAGCATTTT. Its protein is CASSERGSNQPQHF.

The chain combines TRBV11-2 with TRBJ1-2; D ambiguous. Germline-derived CDR1 and CDR2 are SGHAT and FQNNGV. The V end was cut by 6 bases, the J end by 5 bases, with 13 bases between. The length of the CDR3 is 13 residues. For the CDR3, the DNA is TGTGCCAGCAGGGCGTTAAACGGGTATGGCTACACCTTC. This encodes CASRALNGYGYTF. The full variable domain, with the rest looked up from reference TRBV11-2 and TRBJ1-2, is EAGVAQSPRYKIIEKRQSVAFWCNPISGHATLYWYQQILGQGPKLLIQFQNNGVVDDSQLPKDRFSAERLKGVDSTLKIQPAKLEDSAVYLCASRALNGYGYTFGSGTRLTVV.

The V and J genes are TRBV6-1 and TRBJ2-3; the match to TRBD2 covers 9 bases. Germline values: CDR1 MNHNS, CDR2 SASEGT. This CDR3 has 15 amino acids. V gave up 0 bases and J gave up 6 bases; unmatched junction bases: 4. CDR3 region: CASSEAAGGPDTQYF. The CDR3 nucleotides are TGTGCCAGCAGTGAAGCTGCGGGGGGGCCGGATACGCAGTATTTT.

This sequence joins TRBV28 and TRBJ1-4; tentative D call: TRBD1 (5 bases). The CDR3 length is 17 residues. Trimming cost V 6 bases and J 8 bases, with 25 bases left between them. Germline CDR1 reads MDHEN; CDR2 reads SYDVKM. CDR3 in DNA: TGTGCCAGCAGGAACGAAGGGGACTCCCCCCGCTGGGAAAAACTGTTTTTT. This sequence encodes CASRNEGDSPRWEKLFF.

The chain is built from TRBV13 and TRBJ1-6, with 7 bases lining up with TRBD1. CDR1 is PRHDT and CDR2 is FYEKMQ in the germline V gene (reference sequence). V was pared by 4 bases and J by 7 bases, with 7 bases of the junction left unmatched. This CDR3 region has 15 residues. The CDR3 DNA reads TGTGCCAGCAGCTACACAGGGGTTGGGAATTCACCCCTCCACTTT. Translation: CASSYTGVGNSPLHF. The full variable domain, its missing parts supplied by reference TRBV13 and TRBJ1-6, is AAGVIQSPRHLIKEKRETATLKCYPIPRHDTVYWYQQGPGQDPQFLISFYEKMQSDKGSIPDRFSAQQFSDYHSELNMSSLELGDSALYFCASSYTGVGNSPLHFGNGTRLTVT.

This chain uses TRBV28 with TRBJ1-2; 7 bases map to TRBD1. The CDR3 loop spans 15 amino acids. Trimming at V came to 5 bases and at J to 1 base, leaving 7 bases not matched to a gene. From germline, CDR1 is MDHEN and CDR2 SYDVKM. CDR3 bases: TGTGCCAGCAGTGGCACAGGGGCGGTTAACTATGGCTACACCTTC. Translating it yields CASSGTGAVNYGYTF.

This clone was found once. V is TRBV12-5 and J is TRBJ2-2; D unresolved. Looked up from germline, CDR1 is LGHNT and CDR2 is FRNRAP. The CDR3 has 12 residues. V dropped 6 bases and J dropped 6 bases, with 8 bases sitting between them. In nucleotides, the CDR3 is TGTGCTAGTGGCCTCGGGTCCGGGGAGCTGTTTTTT. It encodes CASGLGSGELFF.

The chain joins TRBV2 to TRBJ2-3; tentative D call: TRBD2 (5 bases). Germline-derived CDR1 and CDR2 are SNHLY and FYNNEI. The CDR3 loop spans 12 amino acids. V lost 6 bases and J 4 bases, leaving 8 bases between the germline ends. CDR3 sequence: CASSSSPDTQYF. The CDR3, as DNA: TGTGCCAGCAGCTCTAGCCCAGATACGCAGTATTTT.

The V gene is TRBV5-6, the J gene TRBJ2-7; tentatively, D is TRBD1 (5 bases). V was pared by 2 bases and J by 0 bases, with 12 bases between. The germline CDR1 and CDR2 sequences are SGHDT and YYEEEE. This CDR3 comprises 15 residues. The CDR3 DNA is TGTGCCAGCAGCTTTGTAGGGGTCCACTCCTACGAGCAGTACTTC. As protein: CASSFVGVHSYEQYF.

In nucleotides, the CDR3 is TGTGCCAGCCTACAAAGGGGAGCGAACACCGGGGAGCTGTTTTTT. Amino acids: CASLQRGANTGELFF. The chain joins TRBV28 to TRBJ2-2; D may correspond to TRBD1 or TRBD2 (5 bases each). The CDR3 is 15 residues long. Germline V gives CDR1 MDHEN, CDR2 SYDVKM. V was cut by 8 bases and J by 0 bases, with 13 bases left in between.

The V call is TRBV7-2, the J call TRBJ2-3; a weak D match, TRBD1 (6 bases). The germline V gene encodes CDR1 SGHTA and CDR2 FQGNSA. Trimming removed 3 bases at V and 7 bases at J, with 11 bases between. The CDR3 loop spans 13 amino acids. CDR3 region: CASSFLQGYTQYF. The DNA of the CDR3 is TGTGCCAGCAGCTTCTTACAGGGATATACGCAGTATTTT.

This clone occurred once. This chain joins TRBV5-6 and TRBJ1-1; D ambiguous. This CDR3 is built from 12 residues. Between the trimmed V and J ends, which lost 4 bases and 5 bases, there was a span of 9 bases. Germline V CDR1 and CDR2: SGHDT, YYEEEE. The CDR3 DNA is TGTGCCAGCAGCCTAACGAGGACTGAAGCTTTCTTT. It codes for CASSLTRTEAFF.

The chain combines TRBV6-1 with TRBJ1-1, with no clear D. The CDR3 length is 14 residues. Germline values: CDR1 MNHNS, CDR2 SASEGT. The V end lost 2 bases, the J end lost 1 base, and 8 bases lay between the germline ends. DNA of the CDR3: TGTGCCAGCAGTGAAAGTACGGCGAACACTGAAGCTTTCTTT. Residues: CASSESTANTEAFF.

This clone was seen a few times. The rearrangement joins TRBV28 to TRBJ1-2; the match to TRBD1 covers 8 bases. Looked up from germline, CDR1 is MDHEN and CDR2 is SYDVKM. This CDR3 has 15 amino acids. V shed 3 bases and J 4 bases; nucleotides not matched to a gene: 7. The CDR3: CASSFRRTGIYGYTF. In nucleotides, the CDR3 is TGTGCCAGCAGTTTCCGACGGACAGGGATCTATGGCTACACCTTC.